This T cell receptor (beta chain) was documented in a study of blood T cells in healthy people across ages. Background on the study: Per two T cells, about one barcoded beta molecule was captured through template switching.

This clonotype has ten or more counts. Its antigen is unidentified. Study outcomes and limitations: The study could not conclusively compare naive and antigen-experienced cells, given its unsorted PBMCs.

Alongside a J-beta primer mix, a sample-barcoded 5' primer served in a second PCR lasting roughly 6 to 11 cycles. Via MiXCR, TCRdb re-called the 5' RACE reads, giving one row per CDR3 protein. The data contain some 710,000 distinct CDR3 sequences, 22% of them singletons. Sequenced material: blood. This receptor was identified in a man in his sixties or seventies in good health.

CDR3 residues: CASSLSGTSYEQYF. The CDR3 bases are TGTGCCAGCAGCTTATCGGGGACTTCATACGAGCAGTACTTC. This chain uses TRBV7-2 with TRBJ2-7, with a weak D call TRBD2 (6 bases). The germline gives CDR1 SGHTA, CDR2 FQGNSA. V was clipped by 2 bases and J by 4 bases, with 12 bases between them. The CDR3 spans 14 residues.